Each of the 8 T cell receptor beta chains below was sequenced from the same sample in a study of STAT3 mutations in large granular lymphocyte leukemia. General study results and limits: Every T-cell large granular lymphocyte leukemia patient had at least one immunodominant TCR beta clonotype.

Their cognate antigens are unknown. Clones were sequenced by immunoSEQ multiplex PCR, and TCRdb holds only the in-frame ones, with some missing. This sample yields about 39,000 clones, of which 81% are seen a single time; roughly 0.42% belongs to the top ten. The sample was PBMCs. The source of these receptors is a human donor with T large granular lymphocyte leukemia. Some clones in this sample may be carry-over from other donors' samples.

About this clone itself: The sample carries other DNA sequences with the same CDR3. The chain links TRBV5-1 to TRBJ1-3; 9 positions agree with TRBD1. V dropped 4 bases and J dropped 1; count of bases not matched to a gene: 3. The CDR3 is 15 residues long. Germline CDR1 SGHRS, CDR2 YFSETQ. The CDR3 sequence: CASSPGTGSGNTIYF. The CDR3 nucleotides are TGCGCCAGCAGCCCAGGGACAGGGTCTGGAAACACCATATATTTT.

The chain combines TRBV5-6 with TRBJ2-5; 10 positions agree with TRBD2. Germline-derived CDR1 and CDR2 are SGHDT and YYEEEE. The CDR3 runs 16 residues. The V segment lost 4 bases and the J segment 9 bases; nucleotides outside the gene matches: 15. The CDR3 region has the DNA TGTGCCAGCAGCACGACTAGCGGGTCGTCCCGGGTGGCCCAGTACTTC. Its translation: CASSTTSGSSRVAQYF.

This rearrangement joins TRBV13 to TRBJ2-7; 10 bases map to TRBD1. The trim removed 5 bases at V and 4 bases at J, leaving 8 bases unmatched. CDR3 length equals 15 residues. The germline V gene encodes CDR1 PRHDT and CDR2 FYEKMQ (reference sequence). The CDR3 region has the DNA TGTGCCAGCAGCCCCGCCGGACAGGGGGGTTACGAGCAGTACTTC. Its protein product is CASSPAGQGGYEQYF.

The V and J genes are TRBV5-1 and TRBJ1-1, with 12 nucleotides matching TRBD1. With V trimmed by 5 bases and J by 1 base, 12 bases remained unmatched. The CDR3 has 18 residues. Germline values: CDR1 SGHRS, CDR2 YFSETQ. This chain's CDR3 is CASSSTAGQGARNTEAFF. Written as DNA, the CDR3 is TGCGCCAGCAGTTCCACCGCGGGACAGGGGGCGAGGAACACTGAAGCTTTCTTT.

This chain links TRBV7-9 with TRBJ2-1, with a weak D call TRBD2 (5 bases). The CDR3 extends over 16 amino acids. Trimming cost V 5 bases and J 5 bases, with 19 bases left between them. The germline CDR1 and CDR2 sequences are SEHNR and FQNEAQ (reference sequence). The CDR3 loop is CASSRIRGSEDNEQFF. CDR3 bases: TGTGCCAGCAGCAGGATTCGTGGTAGCGAGGACAATGAGCAGTTCTTC.

The rearrangement links TRBV19 to TRBJ1-2; D unresolved. Per the germline V gene, CDR1 is LNHDA and CDR2 is SQIVND (reference sequence). Trimming removed 7 bases from V and 5 bases from J, with 17 bases in between. This CDR3 comprises 14 residues. Here the CDR3 reads CASKVGLNFYGYTF. The CDR3 nucleotides read TGTGCCAGTAAAGTTGGGTTGAACTTTTATGGCTACACCTTC.

DNA for the CDR3: TGTGCCAGCAGCCCGATACAAGAGTACCAAGAGACCCAGTACTTC. This gives the protein CASSPIQEYQETQYF. The chain carries TRBV13 and TRBJ2-5; no clear D. V was shortened by 5 bases and J by 0 bases, with 13 bases between the two germline ends. The CDR3 extends over 15 amino acids. The germline gives CDR1 PRHDT, CDR2 FYEKMQ (reference sequence).

This chain joins TRBV6-5 and TRBJ1-2; 9 bases are shared with TRBD1. The CDR3 contains 12 residues. Germline CDR1 MNHEY, CDR2 SVGAGI. Unmatched junction bases numbered 4, after V lost 6 bases and J lost 8 bases. The CDR3 reads CASRRTGEGYTF. CDR3 coding DNA: TGTGCCAGCAGGCGGACAGGGGAAGGCTACACCTTC.